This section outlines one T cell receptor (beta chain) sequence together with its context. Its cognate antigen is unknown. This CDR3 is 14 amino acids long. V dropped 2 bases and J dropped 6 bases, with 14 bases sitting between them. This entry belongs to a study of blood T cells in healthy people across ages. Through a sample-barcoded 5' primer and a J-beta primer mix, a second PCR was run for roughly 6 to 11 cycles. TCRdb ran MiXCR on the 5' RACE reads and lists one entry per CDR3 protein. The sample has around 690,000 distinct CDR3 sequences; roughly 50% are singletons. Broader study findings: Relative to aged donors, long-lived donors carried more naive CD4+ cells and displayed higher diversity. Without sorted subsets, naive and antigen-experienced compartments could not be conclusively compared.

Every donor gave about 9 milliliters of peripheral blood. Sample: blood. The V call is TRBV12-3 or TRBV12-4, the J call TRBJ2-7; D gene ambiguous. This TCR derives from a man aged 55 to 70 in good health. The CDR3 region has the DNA TGTGCCAGCAGTTTAAGTTTCGGGTTGGGCGAGCAGTACTTC. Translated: CASSLSFGLGEQYF.